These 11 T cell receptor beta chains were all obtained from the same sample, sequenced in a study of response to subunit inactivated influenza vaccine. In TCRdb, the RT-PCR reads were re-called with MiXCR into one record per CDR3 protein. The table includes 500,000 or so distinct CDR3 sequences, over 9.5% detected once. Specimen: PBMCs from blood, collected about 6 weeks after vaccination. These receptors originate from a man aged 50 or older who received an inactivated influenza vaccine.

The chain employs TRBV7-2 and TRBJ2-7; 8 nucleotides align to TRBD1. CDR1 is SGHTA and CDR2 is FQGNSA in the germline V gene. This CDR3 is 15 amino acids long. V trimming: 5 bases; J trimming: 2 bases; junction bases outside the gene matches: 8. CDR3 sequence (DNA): TGTGCCAGCAGCCCTCGGACAGGGTTGGCCTACGAGCAGTACTTC. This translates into CASSPRTGLAYEQYF.

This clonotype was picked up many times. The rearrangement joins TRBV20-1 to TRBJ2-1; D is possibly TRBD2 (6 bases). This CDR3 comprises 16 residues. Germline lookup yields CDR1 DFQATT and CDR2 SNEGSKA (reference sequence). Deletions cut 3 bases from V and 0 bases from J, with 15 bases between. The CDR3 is CSARAYGGISYNEQFF. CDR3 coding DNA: TGCAGTGCTAGGGCTTATGGCGGGATCTCCTACAATGAGCAGTTCTTC.

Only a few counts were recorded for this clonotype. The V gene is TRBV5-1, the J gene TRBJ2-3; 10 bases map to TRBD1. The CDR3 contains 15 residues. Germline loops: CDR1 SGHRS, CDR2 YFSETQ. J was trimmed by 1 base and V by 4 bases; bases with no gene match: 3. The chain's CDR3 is CASSGTGVGTDTQYF. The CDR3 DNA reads TGCGCCAGCAGCGGGACAGGGGTTGGCACAGATACGCAGTATTTT.

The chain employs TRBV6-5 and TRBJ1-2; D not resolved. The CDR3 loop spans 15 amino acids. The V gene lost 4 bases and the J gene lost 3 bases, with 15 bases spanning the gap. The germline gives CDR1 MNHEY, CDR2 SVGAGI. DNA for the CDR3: TGTGCCAGCAGTTTAACCGGGAACAGCCACTATGGCTACACCTTC. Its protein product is CASSLTGNSHYGYTF.

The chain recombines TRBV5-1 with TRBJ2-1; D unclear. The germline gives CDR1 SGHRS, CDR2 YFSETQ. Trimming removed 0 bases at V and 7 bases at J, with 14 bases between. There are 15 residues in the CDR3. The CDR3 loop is CASSLEVGQGNEQFF. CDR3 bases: TGCGCCAGCAGCTTGGAGGTTGGCCAAGGGAATGAGCAGTTCTTC. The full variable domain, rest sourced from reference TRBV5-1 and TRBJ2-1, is KAGVTQTPRYLIKTRGQQVTLSCSPISGHRSVSWYQQTPGQGLQFLFEYFSETQRNKGNFPGRFSGRQFSNSRSEMNVSTLELGDSALYLCASSLEVGQGNEQFFGPGTRLTVL.

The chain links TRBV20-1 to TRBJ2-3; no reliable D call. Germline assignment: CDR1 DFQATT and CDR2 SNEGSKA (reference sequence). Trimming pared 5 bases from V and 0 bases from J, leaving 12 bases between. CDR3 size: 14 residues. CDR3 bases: TGCAGTGCTGCGATGGTGGCTAGCACAGATACGCAGTATTTT. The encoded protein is CSAAMVASTDTQYF.

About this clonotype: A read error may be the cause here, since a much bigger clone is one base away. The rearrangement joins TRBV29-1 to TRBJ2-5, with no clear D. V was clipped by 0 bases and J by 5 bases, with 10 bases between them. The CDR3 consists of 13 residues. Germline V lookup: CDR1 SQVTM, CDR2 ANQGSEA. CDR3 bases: TGCAGCGTTGAAGACACTCAAGGGGAGACCCAGTACTTC. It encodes CSVEDTQGETQYF. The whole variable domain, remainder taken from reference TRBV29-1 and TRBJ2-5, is SAVISQKPSRDICQRGTSLTIQCQVDSQVTMMFWYRQQPGQSLTLIATANQGSEATYESGFVIDKFPISRPNLTFSTLTVSNMSPEDSSIYLCSVEDTQGETQYFGPGTRLLVL.

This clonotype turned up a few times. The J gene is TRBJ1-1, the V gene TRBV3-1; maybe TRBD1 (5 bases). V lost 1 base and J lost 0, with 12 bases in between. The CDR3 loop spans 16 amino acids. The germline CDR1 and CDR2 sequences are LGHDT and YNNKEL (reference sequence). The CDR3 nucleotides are TGTGCCAGCAGCCAAGGAATTGGGACTATGAACACTGAAGCTTTCTTT. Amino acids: CASSQGIGTMNTEAFF. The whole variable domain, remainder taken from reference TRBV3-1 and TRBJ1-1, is DTAVSQTPKYLVTQMGNDKSIKCEQNLGHDTMYWYKQDSKKFLKIMFSYNNKELIINETVPNRFSPKSPDKAHLNLHINSLELGDSAVYFCASSQGIGTMNTEAFFGQGTRLTVV.

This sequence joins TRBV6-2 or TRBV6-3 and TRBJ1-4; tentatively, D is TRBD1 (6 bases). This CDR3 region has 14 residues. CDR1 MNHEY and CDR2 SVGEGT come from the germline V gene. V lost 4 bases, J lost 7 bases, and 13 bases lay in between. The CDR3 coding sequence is TGTGCCAGCAGTTCTCCGGCAGGGGTTGAAAAACTGTTTTTT. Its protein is CASSSPAGVEKLFF.

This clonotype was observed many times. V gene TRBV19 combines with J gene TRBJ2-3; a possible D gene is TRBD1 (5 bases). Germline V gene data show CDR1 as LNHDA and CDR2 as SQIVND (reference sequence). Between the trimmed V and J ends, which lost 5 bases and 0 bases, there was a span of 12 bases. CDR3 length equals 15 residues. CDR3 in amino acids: CASSVKDTSTDTQYF. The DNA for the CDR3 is TGTGCCAGTAGTGTGAAGGACACTAGCACAGATACGCAGTATTTT.

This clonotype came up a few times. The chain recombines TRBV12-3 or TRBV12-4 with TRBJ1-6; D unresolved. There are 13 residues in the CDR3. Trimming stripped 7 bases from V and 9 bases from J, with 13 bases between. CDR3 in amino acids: CASTSGEASPLHF. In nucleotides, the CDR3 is TGTGCCAGCACCTCGGGAGAGGCTTCACCCCTCCACTTT.